Listed below are T cell receptor beta chains from one sample, sequenced in a study of CD8 T cells in Susac syndrome. TCRdb independently ran MiXCR on the immunoSEQ multiplex PCR reads; one entry per CDR3 protein. This repertoire shows 250,000 to 300,000 distinct CDR3 sequences, around 85% found once; its top ten account for roughly 0.21%. The sample taken for sequencing was CD8+ T cells from PBMCs. The receptors originated from a human donor with multiple sclerosis. The CDR3 runs from the conserved cysteine through the conserved F or W. Each record gives: V gene, D gene, J gene, clone size, CDR3 protein, CDR3 DNA. The D gene is left open where the match is weak. A clone size is listed for some rows: how often the clone was seen (once, few, many), or a class if it is expanded.

v_gene: TRBV2
d_gene: TRBD2
j_gene: TRBJ2-7
abundance: -
CDR3aa: CASLRTSGSYEQYF
CDR3nt: TGTGCCAGCCTCCGGACTAGCGGGTCCTACGAGCAGTACTTC

v_gene: TRBV27
d_gene: TRBD1
j_gene: TRBJ1-5
abundance: -
CDR3aa: CASRTEQGSSQPQHF
CDR3nt: TGTGCCAGCAGGACCGAACAGGGGTCCAGTCAGCCCCAGCATTTT

v_gene: TRBV5-1
d_gene: -
j_gene: TRBJ2-7
abundance: few
CDR3aa: CASSFASTYEQYF
CDR3nt: TGCGCCAGCAGCTTCGCATCGACTTACGAGCAGTACTTC

v_gene: TRBV13
d_gene: -
j_gene: TRBJ1-2
abundance: once
CDR3aa: CASSSMDGNYGYTF
CDR3nt: TGTGCCAGCAGCTCGATGGACGGTAACTATGGCTACACCTTC

v_gene: TRBV6-2/TRBV6-3
d_gene: -
j_gene: TRBJ2-5
abundance: -
CDR3aa: CASGTYLQETQYF
CDR3nt: TGTGCCAGCGGGACTTATCTCCAGGAGACCCAGTACTTC

v_gene: TRBV9
d_gene: -
j_gene: TRBJ1-4
abundance: -
CDR3aa: CASSPSTFAGADEKLFF
CDR3nt: TGTGCCAGCAGCCCCTCGACGTTTGCCGGGGCGGATGAAAAACTGTTTTTT

v_gene: TRBV4-3
d_gene: -
j_gene: TRBJ2-7
abundance: -
CDR3aa: CASSQLQSSYEQYF
CDR3nt: TGCGCCAGCAGCCAACTCCAAAGCTCCTACGAGCAGTACTTC

v_gene: TRBV10-3
d_gene: TRBD1
j_gene: TRBJ2-4
abundance: -
CDR3aa: CATKPGQDKDIQYF
CDR3nt: TGTGCCACCAAGCCGGGACAGGATAAAGACATTCAGTACTTC

v_gene: TRBV19
d_gene: TRBD1
j_gene: TRBJ1-4
abundance: -
CDR3aa: CASSMGQPTNEKLFF
CDR3nt: TGTGCCAGTAGTATGGGACAGCCAACTAATGAAAAACTGTTTTTT

v_gene: TRBV5-3
d_gene: TRBD1
j_gene: TRBJ1-4
abundance: -
CDR3aa: CARSLAVRDRTNEKLFF
CDR3nt: TGTGCCAGAAGCTTGGCCGTCCGGGACAGAACTAATGAAAAACTGTTTTTT

v_gene: TRBV4-3
d_gene: -
j_gene: TRBJ2-1
abundance: -
CDR3aa: CASSQDRAYGNEQFF
CDR3nt: TGCGCCAGCAGCCAAGATAGGGCCTATGGAAATGAGCAGTTCTTC

v_gene: TRBV5-6
d_gene: -
j_gene: TRBJ1-2
abundance: -
CDR3aa: CASSLEGIANYGYTF
CDR3nt: TGTGCCAGCAGCTTGGAGGGGATTGCTAACTATGGCTACACCTTC

v_gene: TRBV6-4
d_gene: TRBD1
j_gene: TRBJ1-2
abundance: -
CDR3aa: CASSERARGLGGYTF
CDR3nt: TGTGCCAGCAGTGAGAGGGCTAGGGGGCTTGGGGGCTACACCTTC

v_gene: TRBV5-4
d_gene: TRBD1
j_gene: TRBJ2-3
abundance: -
CDR3aa: CASSLGQYKNTQYF
CDR3nt: TGCGCCAGCAGCTTGGGACAGTACAAGAATACGCAGTATTTT

v_gene: TRBV3-1
d_gene: TRBD1
j_gene: TRBJ1-5
abundance: -
CDR3aa: CASSLGQGDFSQHF
CDR3nt: TGTGCCAGCAGCCTCGGACAGGGAGACTTTTCCCAGCATTTT

v_gene: TRBV6-5
d_gene: TRBD2
j_gene: TRBJ2-1
abundance: -
CDR3aa: CASSYSGLAVEQFF
CDR3nt: TGTGCCAGCAGTTACTCGGGACTAGCGGTTGAGCAGTTCTTC

v_gene: TRBV11-2
d_gene: -
j_gene: TRBJ2-1
abundance: -
CDR3aa: CASSLWRGATDEQFF
CDR3nt: TGTGCCAGCAGCTTATGGAGAGGGGCTACGGATGAGCAGTTCTTC

v_gene: TRBV7-3
d_gene: -
j_gene: TRBJ2-7
abundance: -
CDR3aa: CASSLVPSQRAYEQYF
CDR3nt: TGTGCCAGCAGCTTAGTCCCCTCCCAGCGTGCCTACGAGCAGTACTTC

v_gene: TRBV4-3
d_gene: -
j_gene: TRBJ2-3
abundance: -
CDR3aa: CASSPGGRTTDTQYF
CDR3nt: TGCGCCAGCAGCCCTGGGGGGAGAACGACAGATACGCAGTATTTT

v_gene: TRBV7-3
d_gene: TRBD1
j_gene: TRBJ2-1
abundance: -
CDR3aa: CASRSPGGNEQFF
CDR3nt: TGTGCCAGCAGATCTCCAGGGGGCAATGAGCAGTTCTTC

v_gene: TRBV28
d_gene: -
j_gene: TRBJ2-7
abundance: few
CDR3aa: CASSGYYEQYF
CDR3nt: TGTGCCAGCAGTGGCTACTACGAGCAGTACTTC

v_gene: TRBV6-2/TRBV6-3
d_gene: TRBD1
j_gene: TRBJ2-1
abundance: -
CDR3aa: CASSYFMETGTSNEQFF
CDR3nt: TGTGCCAGCAGTTACTTTATGGAGACAGGGACCAGCAATGAGCAGTTCTTC

v_gene: TRBV18
d_gene: -
j_gene: TRBJ2-1
abundance: -
CDR3aa: CASSQGRDSNYNEQFF
CDR3nt: TGTGCCAGCTCACAAGGAAGGGACTCCAATTACAATGAGCAGTTCTTC

v_gene: TRBV19
d_gene: TRBD2
j_gene: TRBJ2-2
abundance: -
CDR3aa: CASSEAGLAGPGELFF
CDR3nt: TGTGCCAGTAGCGAAGCGGGACTAGCGGGCCCCGGGGAGCTGTTTTTT

v_gene: TRBV18
d_gene: TRBD2
j_gene: TRBJ2-5
abundance: once
CDR3aa: CASSPPLLAGEGETQYF
CDR3nt: TGTGCCAGCTCACCACCGCTGCTAGCGGGAGAGGGAGAGACCCAGTACTTC

v_gene: TRBV7-9
d_gene: -
j_gene: TRBJ2-2
abundance: few
CDR3aa: CASSYRVTGELFF
CDR3nt: TGTGCCAGCAGTTACAGGGTTACCGGGGAGCTGTTTTTT

v_gene: TRBV6-2/TRBV6-3
d_gene: -
j_gene: TRBJ1-5
abundance: -
CDR3aa: CASSYPQGFGNQPQHF
CDR3nt: TGTGCCAGCAGTTATCCTCAGGGGTTTGGCAATCAGCCCCAGCATTTT

v_gene: TRBV4-3
d_gene: -
j_gene: TRBJ1-2
abundance: -
CDR3aa: CASSQAQGDYGYTF
CDR3nt: TGCGCCAGCAGCCAAGCCCAGGGAGACTATGGCTACACCTTC

v_gene: TRBV27
d_gene: TRBD2
j_gene: TRBJ2-7
abundance: -
CDR3aa: CASSLISGGYEQYF
CDR3nt: TGTGCCAGCAGTTTAATTAGCGGGGGCTACGAGCAGTACTTC

v_gene: TRBV29-1
d_gene: TRBD1
j_gene: TRBJ2-7
abundance: -
CDR3aa: CSAGTGASYEQYF
CDR3nt: TGCAGCGCTGGGACAGGGGCGTCCTACGAGCAGTACTTC

v_gene: TRBV29-1
d_gene: -
j_gene: TRBJ2-3
abundance: -
CDR3aa: CSVEETTDTQYF
CDR3nt: TGCAGCGTTGAGGAGACCACAGATACGCAGTATTTT

v_gene: TRBV28
d_gene: TRBD1
j_gene: TRBJ2-7
abundance: -
CDR3aa: CASSLFYTDLLRGLSYEQYF
CDR3nt: TGTGCCAGCAGTTTATTTTATACGGACCTACTGAGGGGGCTGTCCTACGAGCAGTACTTC

v_gene: TRBV28
d_gene: TRBD2
j_gene: TRBJ2-7
abundance: -
CDR3aa: CASSLSRTSGLLSYEQYF
CDR3nt: TGTGCCAGCAGTTTATCCCGGACTAGCGGATTGCTCTCCTACGAGCAGTACTTC

v_gene: TRBV7-9
d_gene: -
j_gene: TRBJ2-5
abundance: -
CDR3aa: CASSLGVGQETQYF
CDR3nt: TGTGCCAGCAGCTTGGGGGTTGGCCAAGAGACCCAGTACTTC

v_gene: TRBV12-3/TRBV12-4
d_gene: TRBD2
j_gene: TRBJ2-5
abundance: once
CDR3aa: CASSSWTSGRAEETQYF
CDR3nt: TGTGCCAGCAGTTCGTGGACTAGCGGGAGAGCTGAAGAGACCCAGTACTTC

v_gene: TRBV29-1
d_gene: TRBD2
j_gene: TRBJ2-1
abundance: -
CDR3aa: CSVEGSGRPLLDEQFF
CDR3nt: TGCAGCGTTGAAGGTAGCGGGAGACCTCTGTTAGATGAGCAGTTCTTC

v_gene: TRBV12-3/TRBV12-4
d_gene: TRBD2
j_gene: TRBJ2-1
abundance: -
CDR3aa: CASFIGREFFHEQFF
CDR3nt: TGTGCCAGCTTTATTGGGCGGGAGTTCTTCCATGAGCAGTTCTTC

v_gene: TRBV6-5
d_gene: -
j_gene: TRBJ1-1
abundance: -
CDR3aa: CASSYSILNTEAFF
CDR3nt: TGTGCCAGCAGTTACTCCATCCTGAACACTGAAGCTTTCTTT

v_gene: TRBV11-1
d_gene: TRBD2
j_gene: TRBJ2-1
abundance: -
CDR3aa: CASSLASRLAESSYNEQFF
CDR3nt: TGTGCCAGCAGCTTAGCGTCTCGGCTAGCGGAGAGCTCCTACAATGAGCAGTTCTTC

v_gene: TRBV7-6
d_gene: -
j_gene: TRBJ2-3
abundance: -
CDR3aa: CASSPNSATGQYF
CDR3nt: TGTGCCAGCAGCCCAAATTCTGCCACCGGGCAGTATTTT

v_gene: TRBV29-1
d_gene: -
j_gene: TRBJ2-1
abundance: -
CDR3aa: CSVEDRAGSYNEQFF
CDR3nt: TGCAGCGTTGAAGATAGGGCAGGGTCCTACAATGAGCAGTTCTTC

v_gene: TRBV7-9
d_gene: TRBD2
j_gene: TRBJ2-7
abundance: -
CDR3aa: CASSLDYGLAGAQQYF
CDR3nt: TGTGCCAGCAGCTTAGATTATGGACTAGCGGGAGCCCAGCAGTACTTC

v_gene: TRBV4-3
d_gene: TRBD2
j_gene: TRBJ2-7
abundance: -
CDR3aa: CASSLDGREGNSYEQYF
CDR3nt: TGCGCCAGCAGCCTGGATGGGCGGGAGGGTAACTCCTACGAGCAGTACTTC

v_gene: TRBV4-1
d_gene: TRBD2
j_gene: TRBJ2-1
abundance: -
CDR3aa: CASSQVGAGEVGNEQFF
CDR3nt: TGCGCCAGCAGCCAAGTTGGAGCGGGAGAGGTAGGCAATGAGCAGTTCTTC

v_gene: TRBV4-3
d_gene: -
j_gene: TRBJ2-7
abundance: -
CDR3aa: CASSQDRTVSYEQYF
CDR3nt: TGCGCCAGCAGCCAAGACAGGACGGTCTCCTACGAGCAGTACTTC

v_gene: TRBV3-1
d_gene: TRBD2
j_gene: TRBJ2-3
abundance: once
CDR3aa: CASSQDGGLAGHQDTQYF
CDR3nt: TGTGCCAGCAGCCAAGATGGAGGACTAGCGGGCCATCAGGATACGCAGTATTTT

v_gene: TRBV20-1
d_gene: TRBD2
j_gene: TRBJ2-1
abundance: -
CDR3aa: CSASAGAVYNEQFF
CDR3nt: TGCAGTGCTAGCGCGGGAGCGGTCTACAATGAGCAGTTCTTC

v_gene: TRBV6-2/TRBV6-3
d_gene: -
j_gene: TRBJ2-7
abundance: -
CDR3aa: CASSLGSSEQYF
CDR3nt: TGTGCCAGCAGTTTAGGATCCTCCGAGCAGTACTTC

v_gene: TRBV14
d_gene: TRBD1
j_gene: TRBJ2-7
abundance: -
CDR3aa: CASSLGQGRSYEQYF
CDR3nt: TGTGCCAGCAGCCTTGGACAGGGGCGATCCTACGAGCAGTACTTC

v_gene: TRBV6-2/TRBV6-3
d_gene: -
j_gene: TRBJ2-5
abundance: -
CDR3aa: CASEREETQYF
CDR3nt: TGTGCCAGCGAAAGGGAAGAGACCCAGTACTTC

v_gene: TRBV4-3
d_gene: -
j_gene: TRBJ2-3
abundance: -
CDR3aa: CASSQDVSFGTRNTDTQYF
CDR3nt: TGCGCCAGCAGCCAAGATGTTTCCTTCGGGACACGCAACACAGATACGCAGTATTTT

v_gene: TRBV7-9
d_gene: -
j_gene: TRBJ2-7
abundance: -
CDR3aa: CASSPLLAGVQQYF
CDR3nt: TGTGCCAGCAGCCCCCTTTTGGCAGGGGTGCAGCAGTACTTC

v_gene: TRBV25-1
d_gene: -
j_gene: TRBJ2-7
abundance: -
CDR3aa: CASSRTFLEQYF
CDR3nt: TGTGCCAGCAGTCGGACTTTTCTCGAGCAGTACTTC

v_gene: TRBV27
d_gene: -
j_gene: TRBJ1-1
abundance: -
CDR3aa: CATALTENTEAFF
CDR3nt: TGTGCGACGGCCCTCACTGAGAACACTGAAGCTTTCTTT

v_gene: TRBV20-1
d_gene: TRBD1
j_gene: TRBJ2-7
abundance: -
CDR3aa: CSARPDRPYEQYF
CDR3nt: TGCAGTGCTAGACCGGACAGGCCCTACGAGCAGTACTTC